The 9 T cell receptor beta chains presented below share a single source sample, sequenced in a study of shared clonotypes between healthy human individuals. Only in-frame clones appear in the TCRdb table, and some are missing; sequencing was by immunoSEQ multiplex PCR. The data contain roughly 2.5 million clones, more than 80% of them singletons. Material: naive CD4+ T cells sorted from blood. Noted subset: CD45RA+ positively selected. The receptors stem from a man between 18 and 29 years old in good health.

The chain uses TRBV18 and TRBJ2-5; 8 bases line up with TRBD2. The CDR3 runs 14 residues. The V segment lost 3 bases and the J segment 4 bases; nucleotides outside the gene matches: 4. Germline CDR1 reads KGHSH; CDR2 reads LQKENI. The CDR3 nucleotides are TGTGCCAGCTCACCGGGGAGCGGGAGAGAGACCCAGTACTTC. Translation gives CASSPGSGRETQYF.

V gene TRBV6-5 combines with J gene TRBJ2-5; TRBD2 aligns across 7 bases. Germline CDR1 is MNHEY and CDR2 is SVGAGI. V lost 10 bases, J lost 5 bases, and 13 bases stayed unmatched. CDR3 size: 14 residues. The CDR3 is CATLPGGRGETQYF. The CDR3 DNA follows: TGTGCCACTCTACCGGGCGGGAGAGGGGAGACCCAGTACTTC.

This sequence joins TRBV5-1 and TRBJ1-4; D is perhaps TRBD1 (5 bases). This CDR3 is 16 amino acids long. V was cut by 5 bases and J by 0 bases, with 14 bases left in between. Per the germline V gene, CDR1 is SGHRS and CDR2 is YFSETQ. The CDR3 bases are TGCGCCAGCAGACCCGGGACGGCGGCAACTAATGAAAAACTGTTTTTT. The encoded protein is CASRPGTAATNEKLFF.

This rearrangement joins TRBV5-1 to TRBJ2-2; 9 bases line up with TRBD2. CDR1 SGHRS and CDR2 YFSETQ come from the germline V gene. V gave up 5 bases and J gave up 0 bases; unmatched junction bases: 14. The CDR3 extends over 19 amino acids. The CDR3 DNA sequence: TGCGCCAGCAGACTTCCTGGGCGGGAGGGCCTTGCGAACACCGGGGAGCTGTTTTTT. This codes for CASRLPGREGLANTGELFF.

The rearrangement joins TRBV11-3 to TRBJ2-5; D remains ambiguous. Trimming took 4 bases from V and 2 from J, leaving 11 bases between them. The CDR3 has 14 amino acids. Germline CDR1 and CDR2: SGHNT and YENEEA. The CDR3 loop reads CASSSSHLQETQYF. CDR3 nucleotide sequence: TGTGCCAGCAGCTCGAGCCACTTGCAAGAGACCCAGTACTTC.

A few counts support this clone. This chain connects TRBV30 to TRBJ1-1; maybe TRBD1 (5 bases). The CDR3 sequence is 12 residues long. V was pared by 1 base and J by 6 bases, with 9 bases between. Germline V CDR1 and CDR2: GTSNPN, SVGIG (reference sequence). CDR3 sequence reads: CAWSGDSPEAFF. The CDR3 DNA reads TGTGCCTGGAGTGGCGACAGCCCTGAAGCTTTCTTT.

The V gene is TRBV7-2, the J gene TRBJ2-3; D is perhaps TRBD1 (6 bases). CDR3 length: 15 amino acids. Trimming shortened V by 4 bases and J by 2 bases, and 13 bases separated the two germline ends. Germline CDR1 and CDR2: SGHTA and FQGNSA. Written as DNA, the CDR3 is TGTGCCAGCAGCTCCAGGGGTAGTCACACAGATACGCAGTATTTT. It codes for CASSSRGSHTDTQYF.

The rearrangement uses TRBV2 and TRBJ1-6; 8 positions agree with TRBD1. CDR1 is SNHLY, CDR2 FYNNEI, per germline. V shed 5 bases, J shed 7 bases, and the junction held 7 bases outside the gene matches. The CDR3 contains 15 residues. The CDR3, as DNA: TGTGCCAGCAGTAACGGACAGGGAAGAAATTCACCCCTCCACTTT. Protein sequence: CASSNGQGRNSPLHF.

The rearrangement links TRBV27 to TRBJ1-3, with D uncertain. Germline V CDR1 and CDR2: MNHEY, SMNVEV (reference sequence). The V end was cut by 6 bases, the J end by 1 base, with 10 bases between. This CDR3 is built from 14 residues. Here the CDR3 reads CASRKAESGNTIYF. The CDR3 nucleotides read TGTGCCAGCAGAAAAGCGGAGTCTGGAAACACCATATATTTT.